This T cell receptor (beta chain) was found in a study of cytomegalovirus exposure and HLA in healthy donors. Study-wide findings and caveats: Per a later analysis, about 15,000 TCR beta sequences showed association with HLA alleles at 0.05 false discovery rate.

The PCR used 60 Vbeta and 13 Jbeta primers. The table came from immunoSEQ multiplex PCR; TCRdb's copy has only in-frame clones and leaves some out. The sample consists of some 130,000 clones, about 80% of them appearing once. The CDR3 is made up of 14 amino acids. The germline V and J ends were trimmed by 6 bases and 6 bases, with 17 bases remaining between them. Germline CDR1 is MNHNS and CDR2 is SASEGT. Remarks on this clone: Its antigen is unidentified.

V and J are TRBV6-1 and TRBJ1-2; D may be TRBD1 (6 bases). The receptor comes from a young man in good health and CMV-seronegative. Sequencing was carried out using PBMCs. Here the CDR3 reads CASRETGNVNGYTF. The DNA for the CDR3 is TGTGCCAGCAGAGAAACAGGGAACGTCAATGGCTACACCTTC.